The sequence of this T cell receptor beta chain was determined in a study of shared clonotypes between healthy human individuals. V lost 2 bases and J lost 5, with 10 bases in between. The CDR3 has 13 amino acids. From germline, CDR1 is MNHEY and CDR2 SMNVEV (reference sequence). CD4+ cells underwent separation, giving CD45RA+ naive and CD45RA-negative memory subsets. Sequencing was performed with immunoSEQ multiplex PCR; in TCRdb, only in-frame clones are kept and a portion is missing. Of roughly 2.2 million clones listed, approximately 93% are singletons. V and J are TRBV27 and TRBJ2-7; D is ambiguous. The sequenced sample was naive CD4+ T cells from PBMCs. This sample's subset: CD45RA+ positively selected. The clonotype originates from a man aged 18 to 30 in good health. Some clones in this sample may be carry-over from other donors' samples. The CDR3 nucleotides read TGTGCCAGCAGTTTAAATAGACGGAACGAGCAGTACTTC. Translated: CASSLNRRNEQYF.